This T cell receptor beta chain was captured in a study of beta chain features in type 1 diabetes. Study results and limitations: Type 1 diabetes patients had TCRB CDR3s that were shorter (moderately but significantly so) in all four CD4+ subsets.

This clone was picked up a small number of times. Its antigen is not identified. The V gene lost 0 bases and the J gene lost 6 bases, with 18 bases spanning the gap. The germline CDR1 and CDR2 sequences are SGHAT and FQNNGV. CDR3 size: 17 residues. The sequenced template was cDNA made from the entire isolated RNA. TCRdb keeps only in-frame clones here, not all; method: immunoSEQ multiplex PCR. The table lists some 350,000 clones, about 13% of them singletons, with roughly 0.015% in the top ten. Sequenced input: naive CD4+ T cells from blood. The rearrangement uses TRBV11-2 and TRBJ2-1, with D possibly being TRBD2 (6 bases). The source of this sequence is a woman under 30 with type 1 diabetes. In DNA form, the CDR3 reads TGTGCCAGCAGCTTAGATCTCCCGGGAGCTAGGCGCAATGAGCAGTTCTTC. It is translated as CASSLDLPGARRNEQFF.